The 25 T cell receptor beta chains listed next were all sequenced from one sample in a study of T cell changes during pregnancy in multiple sclerosis. The method was immunoSEQ multiplex PCR; TCRdb's version includes in-frame clones alone and lacks a portion of them. The sample includes tens of thousands of clones, 94% seen only once; the top ten take more than 0.85%. The material sequenced was peripheral blood, taken in the second trimester of pregnancy. These receptors were obtained from a female donor in good health, enrolled as a control in a pregnancy study.

This clone was observed once. The CDR3 region has the DNA TGTGCCAGCATTAGCGGCCGAGGCACTGAAGCTTTCTTT. Translated, it gives CASISGRGTEAFF. The V call is TRBV28, the J call TRBJ1-1; D gene ambiguous. V gave up 7 bases and J gave up 4 bases, with 13 bases separating them. CDR1 and CDR2 from the germline V gene are MDHEN and SYDVKM. The CDR3 loop spans 13 amino acids.

The chain uses TRBV27 and TRBJ1-1, with D uncertain. The V gene's germline CDR1 is MNHEY and CDR2 SMNVEV (reference sequence). The CDR3 has 13 residues. Trimming removed 5 bases from V and 1 base from J, with 8 bases in between. Here the CDR3 reads CASSTRQNTEAFF. CDR3 sequence (DNA): TGTGCCAGCAGTACCCGACAGAACACTGAAGCTTTCTTT.

The V and J genes are TRBV5-1 and TRBJ2-1; TRBD1 might be the D (5 bases). The V gene's germline CDR1 is SGHRS and CDR2 YFSETQ. V was trimmed by 2 bases and J by 5 bases, leaving 20 bases between them. CDR3 length: 17 amino acids. CDR3 residues: CASSFRARRTHHNEQFF. The CDR3 DNA follows: TGCGCCAGCAGCTTCAGGGCGAGAAGGACGCACCACAATGAGCAGTTCTTC.

The chain has TRBV29-1 and TRBJ2-2; maybe TRBD2 (5 bases). The CDR3 consists of 14 residues. The germline V gene has CDR1 SQVTM and CDR2 ANQGSEA. With 7 bases removed from V and 0 bases from J, the gap between germline ends came to 12 bases. The CDR3 sequence: CSATPGTNTGELFF. Written as DNA, the CDR3 is TGCAGCGCCACCCCCGGGACGAACACCGGGGAGCTGTTTTTT.

With respect to this clone: Other DNA sequences in the sample encode the same CDR3. The chain couples TRBV5-1 to TRBJ1-2, with 7 positions matching TRBD1. The CDR3 has 12 amino acids. Germline CDR1 reads SGHRS; CDR2 reads YFSETQ. With 0 bases clipped from V and 8 bases from J, the junction kept 1 base outside the gene matches. CDR3 sequence (DNA): TGCGCCAGCAGCTTGGACAGGGGAGGCTACACCTTC. This gives the protein CASSLDRGGYTF.

The rearrangement joins TRBV6-4 to TRBJ2-2, with D tentatively TRBD1 (6 bases). V lost 8 bases and J 4 bases, leaving 17 bases between the germline ends. Germline V gene data show CDR1 as MRHNA and CDR2 as SNTAGT. CDR3 length equals 15 residues. CDR3 nucleotide sequence: TGTGCCAGCGGTAGGGGGAAAGGGGGCACCGGGGAGCTGTTTTTT. Its translation: CASGRGKGGTGELFF.

This clone was counted only a few times. The chain joins TRBV6-5 to TRBJ2-7; D unclear. This CDR3 is 14 amino acids long. Germline CDR1 and CDR2: MNHEY and SVGAGI. Trimming left V 2 bases short and J 0 bases short, with 8 bases between. CDR3 sequence: CASSYDESSYEQYF. As DNA, the CDR3 is TGTGCCAGCAGTTACGATGAGAGCTCCTACGAGCAGTACTTC.

The chain couples TRBV4-1 to TRBJ2-3, with 8 bases identical to TRBD2. The CDR3 length is 18 residues. V lost 3 bases, J lost 0 bases, and 11 bases stayed unmatched. Germline lookup yields CDR1 MGHRA and CDR2 YSYEKL. The CDR3 here is CASSQDAQAGDSTDTQYF. CDR3 DNA: TGCGCCAGCAGCCAGGACGCTCAAGCGGGAGATAGCACAGATACGCAGTATTTT.

J is TRBJ2-3 and V is TRBV7-9; 7 bases match TRBD2. This CDR3 spans 13 amino acids. The germline V gene encodes CDR1 SEHNR and CDR2 FQNEAQ (reference sequence). With 10 bases clipped from V and 0 bases from J, the junction kept 4 bases outside the gene matches. CDR3 protein: CATLAVSTDTQYF. In nucleotides, the CDR3 is TGTGCCACCCTAGCGGTAAGCACAGATACGCAGTATTTT.

The chain joins TRBV6-5 to TRBJ2-7; 7 bases align to TRBD1. Germline values: CDR1 MNHEY, CDR2 SVGAGI. The V gene end was trimmed by 5 bases and the J gene end by 5 bases; junction bases not matched to a gene: 6. CDR3 size: 13 residues. The CDR3 here is CASSRTTGDEQYF. CDR3 nucleotides: TGTGCCAGCAGTCGTACCACAGGGGACGAGCAGTACTTC.

Notes on this clone: At one boundary the junction diverges from the germline segment, which might be a read error. The chain joins TRBV13 to TRBJ2-1; perhaps TRBD2 as D (6 bases). Germline V lookup: CDR1 PRHDT, CDR2 FYEKMQ (reference sequence). This CDR3 has 18 amino acids. This CDR3 is CASCLGSGEALSYNEQFF. The CDR3 nucleotides read TGTGCCAGCTGCTTAGGGTCGGGAGAGGCCCTCTCCTACAATGAGCAGTTCTTC.

This clone was observed a single time. This chain joins TRBV7-8 and TRBJ1-1; TRBD1 matches 7 bases. The CDR3 extends over 13 amino acids. The J segment lost 5 bases and the V segment lost 5 bases, leaving 5 bases of the junction unmatched. Germline V gene lookup returns CDR1 SGHVS and CDR2 FQNEAQ. The CDR3 coding sequence is TGTGCCAGCAGCCAAGACAGGGCTACTGAAGCTTTCTTT. Translation gives CASSQDRATEAFF.

V and J are TRBV11-2 and TRBJ2-7; 9 positions agree with TRBD2. CDR1 is SGHAT, CDR2 FQNNGV, per germline. The CDR3 is made up of 16 amino acids. The trim removed 0 bases at V and 7 bases at J, leaving 10 bases unmatched. CDR3 sequence (DNA): TGTGCCAGCAGCTTAGATGGGCTAGCGGGATGGCGGGAGCAGTACTTC. Translation gives CASSLDGLAGWREQYF. Supplemented by reference TRBV11-2 and TRBJ2-7, the full variable domain reads EAGVAQSPRYKIIEKRQSVAFWCNPISGHATLYWYQQILGQGPKLLIQFQNNGVVDDSQLPKDRFSAERLKGVDSTLKIQPAKLEDSAVYLCASSLDGLAGWREQYFGPGTRLTVT.

The V and J genes are TRBV27 and TRBJ2-7; D unclear. Germline-derived CDR1 and CDR2 are MNHEY and SMNVEV (reference sequence). V was trimmed by 5 bases and J by 3 bases, leaving 14 bases between them. This CDR3 has 14 residues. The CDR3 sequence: CASSVSGFYYEQYF. The CDR3 DNA follows: TGTGCCAGCAGTGTTTCCGGGTTTTACTACGAGCAGTACTTC.

This chain uses TRBV2 with TRBJ1-2; D may be TRBD1 (5 bases). CDR3 length equals 13 residues. The germline V gene encodes CDR1 SNHLY and CDR2 FYNNEI. The V end lost 1 base, the J end lost 4 bases, and 7 bases lay between the germline ends. CDR3 DNA sequence: TGTGCCAGCAGTGAAGGTCAGGGCTATGGCTACACCTTC. This translates into CASSEGQGYGYTF.

The CDR3 here is CASSLTSGRPTDTQYF. CDR3 nucleotides: TGTGCCAGCAGCTTGACTAGCGGGCGACCCACAGATACGCAGTATTTT. The chain is built from TRBV7-9 and TRBJ2-3, with 10 bases lining up with TRBD2. Germline V lookup: CDR1 SEHNR, CDR2 FQNEAQ (reference sequence). This CDR3 region has 16 residues. The junction had 5 bases not matched to a gene; V was cut back by 3 bases and J by 2 bases.

The chain links TRBV2 to TRBJ1-6; possibly TRBD1 for D (6 bases). This CDR3 has 15 amino acids. Germline-derived CDR1 and CDR2 are SNHLY and FYNNEI. Trimming removed 5 bases from V and 7 bases from J, with 15 bases in between. The CDR3 reads CASSYPGQTNSPLHF. The CDR3 DNA follows: TGTGCCAGCAGTTACCCTGGACAGACGAATTCACCCCTCCACTTT.

The chain couples TRBV18 to TRBJ1-1, with 9 nucleotides matching TRBD1. V gave up 4 bases and J gave up 6 bases; unmatched junction bases: 6. This CDR3 has 14 residues. Per the germline V gene, CDR1 is KGHSH and CDR2 is LQKENI. CDR3 amino acids: CASSQGQGLAEAFF. DNA for the CDR3: TGTGCCAGCTCACAGGGACAGGGTTTGGCTGAAGCTTTCTTT.

The chain employs TRBV5-1 and TRBJ2-5; 10 nucleotides align to TRBD1. CDR3 length: 15 amino acids. In germline, CDR1 is SGHRS, CDR2 YFSETQ. V was clipped by 4 bases and J by 3 bases; unmatched bases: 6. In DNA, the CDR3 is TGCGCCAGCAGCGCTGCCGGGACAGGGGAAGAGACCCAGTACTTC. Protein sequence: CASSAAGTGEETQYF. Supplemented by reference TRBV5-1 and TRBJ2-5, the full variable domain reads KAGVTQTPRYLIKTRGQQVTLSCSPISGHRSVSWYQQTPGQGLQFLFEYFSETQRNKGNFPGRFSGRQFSNSRSEMNVSTLELGDSALYLCASSAAGTGEETQYFGPGTRLLVL.

The chain couples TRBV7-8 to TRBJ1-2, with 7 bases aligning to TRBD1. The CDR3 is 13 amino acids. The trim removed 5 bases at V and 6 bases at J, leaving 6 bases unmatched. Germline values: CDR1 SGHVS, CDR2 FQNEAQ. CDR3 sequence reads: CASSDGTANGYTF. CDR3 DNA sequence: TGTGCCAGCAGCGACGGGACAGCTAATGGCTACACCTTC.

The chain uses TRBV30 and TRBJ2-7; D gene unclear. The CDR3 loop spans 11 amino acids. V was clipped by 8 bases and J by 6 bases, with 14 bases between them. Germline V lookup: CDR1 GTSNPN, CDR2 SVGIG (reference sequence). The CDR3 here is CATFTGGEQYF. CDR3 in DNA: TGTGCCACCTTTACCGGCGGCGAGCAGTACTTC. The variable domain in full, with the rest retrieved from reference TRBV30 and TRBJ2-7, is SQTIHQWPATLVQPVGSPLSLECTVEGTSNPNLYWYRQAAGRGLQLLFYSVGIGQISSEVPQNLSASRPQDRQFILSSKKLLLSDSGFYLCATFTGGEQYFGPGTRLTVT.

The J gene is TRBJ2-7, the V gene TRBV5-1; 10 nucleotides align to TRBD2. CDR3 length: 15 amino acids. The germline gives CDR1 SGHRS, CDR2 YFSETQ. V shed 1 base, J shed 4 bases, and the junction held 5 bases outside the gene matches. The DNA of the CDR3 is TGCGCCAGCAGCTTGATGTCTAGCGGGAGTTACGAGCAGTACTTC. It codes for CASSLMSSGSYEQYF.

This chain links TRBV5-1 with TRBJ2-7; 11 positions agree with TRBD1. J was trimmed by 6 bases and V by 4 bases; bases with no gene match: 6. Germline CDR1 and CDR2: SGHRS and YFSETQ. CDR3 length: 14 residues. CDR3 sequence reads: CASSTGQGAREQYF. The CDR3 region has the DNA TGCGCCAGCAGCACTGGACAGGGGGCGCGCGAGCAGTACTTC.

This clone was found once. Within the sample, other DNA sequences also encode this same CDR3. CDR3 bases: TGCGCCAGCAGCTTGGCCGGAAGGAGCGAGCAGTACTTC. Protein: CASSLAGRSEQYF. The rearrangement joins TRBV5-1 to TRBJ2-7; D is unresolved. The CDR3 has 13 amino acids. Germline loops: CDR1 SGHRS, CDR2 YFSETQ. V was clipped by 0 bases and J by 6 bases, with 10 bases between them.

V is TRBV6-6 and J is TRBJ1-5, with D perhaps TRBD1 (6 bases). V lost 5 bases to trimming and J lost 7 bases, with 15 bases between them. Looked up from germline, CDR1 is MNHNY and CDR2 is SVGAGI (reference sequence). The CDR3 has 14 amino acids. CDR3 sequence reads: CASSQTGSKQPQHF. The CDR3 coding sequence is TGTGCCAGCAGTCAAACAGGGAGTAAGCAGCCCCAGCATTTT.